This T cell receptor (beta chain) was recorded in a study of shared clonotypes between healthy human individuals. Study context: Each donor's CD8 memory used one plate, CD8 naive two, each CD4 subset three.

Donors had no recently reported acute infections or vaccinations and were HIV-negative. A CD45RA-negative memory subset and a CD45RA+ naive subset were separated from the CD4+ cells. Germline-derived CDR1 and CDR2 are SGHVS and FQNEAQ. The CDR3 runs to 15 residues. The V and J ends lost 2 bases and 6 bases, in that order; junction bases with no gene match: 5. The table came from immunoSEQ multiplex PCR; TCRdb's copy has only in-frame clones and leaves some out. The sample comprises 1.4 million or so clones, 98% of which are singletons, and approximately 0.4% rests with the top ten. The sequence was collected from a man aged 30-40 years in good health. Sequencing input: naive CD4+ T cells sorted from blood. Sample subset: CD45RA+ positively selected. V and J are TRBV7-8 and TRBJ2-2; 8 bases are a match to TRBD1. CDR3 in amino acids: CASSLRDRGAGELFF. DNA of the CDR3: TGTGCCAGCAGCTTAAGAGACAGGGGAGCCGGGGAGCTGTTTTTT.